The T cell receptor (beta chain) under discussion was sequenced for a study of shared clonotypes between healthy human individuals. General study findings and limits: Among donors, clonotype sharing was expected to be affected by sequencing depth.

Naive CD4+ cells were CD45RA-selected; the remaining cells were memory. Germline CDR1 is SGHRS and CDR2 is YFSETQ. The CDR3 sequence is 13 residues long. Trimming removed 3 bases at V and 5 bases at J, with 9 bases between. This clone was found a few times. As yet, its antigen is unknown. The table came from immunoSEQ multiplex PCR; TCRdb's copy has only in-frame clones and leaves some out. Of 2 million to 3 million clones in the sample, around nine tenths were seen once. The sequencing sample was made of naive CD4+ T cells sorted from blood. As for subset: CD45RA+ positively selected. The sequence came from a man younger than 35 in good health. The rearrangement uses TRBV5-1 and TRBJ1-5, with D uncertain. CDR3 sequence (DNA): TGCGCCAGCAGCTGGGGAGTGTATCAGCCCCAGCATTTT. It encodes CASSWGVYQPQHF.